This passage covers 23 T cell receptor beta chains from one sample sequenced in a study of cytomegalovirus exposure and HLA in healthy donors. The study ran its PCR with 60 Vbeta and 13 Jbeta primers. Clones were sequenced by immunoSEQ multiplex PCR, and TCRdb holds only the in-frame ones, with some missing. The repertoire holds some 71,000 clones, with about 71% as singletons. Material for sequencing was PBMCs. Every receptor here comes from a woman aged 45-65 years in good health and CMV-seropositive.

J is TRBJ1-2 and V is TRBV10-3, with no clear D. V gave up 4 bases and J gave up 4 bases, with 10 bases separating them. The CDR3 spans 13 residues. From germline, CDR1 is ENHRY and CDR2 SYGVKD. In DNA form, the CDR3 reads TGTGCCATCAGTGGAACGGGATTCTATGGCTACACCTTC. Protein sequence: CAISGTGFYGYTF.

The CDR3 loop reads CSGEDNYGYTF. The CDR3 DNA reads as TGCAGTGGGGAGGATAACTATGGCTACACCTTC. The chain combines TRBV20-1 with TRBJ1-2, with D unclear. This CDR3 has 11 residues. V gave up 7 bases and J gave up 1 base, with 7 bases separating them. Germline CDR1 DFQATT, CDR2 SNEGSKA (reference sequence).

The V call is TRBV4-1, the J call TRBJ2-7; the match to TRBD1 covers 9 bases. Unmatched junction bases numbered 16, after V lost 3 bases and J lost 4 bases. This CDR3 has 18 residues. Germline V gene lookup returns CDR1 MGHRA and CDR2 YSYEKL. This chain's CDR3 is CASSHRQAFRDREYEQYF. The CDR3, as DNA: TGCGCCAGCAGCCACCGACAAGCCTTCCGGGACAGGGAATACGAGCAGTACTTC.

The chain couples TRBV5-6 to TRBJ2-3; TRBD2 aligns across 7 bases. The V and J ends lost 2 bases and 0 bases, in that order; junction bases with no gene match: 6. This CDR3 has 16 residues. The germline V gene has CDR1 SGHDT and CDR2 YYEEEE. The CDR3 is CASSFAGGGSTDTQYF. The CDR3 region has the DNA TGTGCCAGCAGCTTTGCTGGCGGGGGAAGCACAGATACGCAGTATTTT. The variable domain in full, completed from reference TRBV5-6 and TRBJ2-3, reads DAGVTQSPTHLIKTRGQQVTLRCSPKSGHDTVSWYQQALGQGPQFIFQYYEEEERQRGNFPDRFSGHQFPNYSSELNVNALLLGDSALYLCASSFAGGGSTDTQYFGPGTRLTVL.

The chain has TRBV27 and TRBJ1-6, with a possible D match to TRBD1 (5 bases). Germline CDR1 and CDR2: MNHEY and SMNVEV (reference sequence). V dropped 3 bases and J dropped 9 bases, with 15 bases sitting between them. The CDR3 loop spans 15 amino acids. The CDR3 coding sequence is TGTGCCAGCAGTTTTTGGGGCCCCCAGGGTTCACCCCTCCACTTT. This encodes CASSFWGPQGSPLHF.

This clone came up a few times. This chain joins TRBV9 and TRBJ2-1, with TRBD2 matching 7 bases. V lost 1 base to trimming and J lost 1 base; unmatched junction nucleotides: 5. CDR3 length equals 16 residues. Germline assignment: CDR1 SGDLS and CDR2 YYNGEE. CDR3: CASSVSLAASYNEQFF. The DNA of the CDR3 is TGTGCCAGCAGCGTATCTCTAGCGGCGTCCTACAATGAGCAGTTCTTC.

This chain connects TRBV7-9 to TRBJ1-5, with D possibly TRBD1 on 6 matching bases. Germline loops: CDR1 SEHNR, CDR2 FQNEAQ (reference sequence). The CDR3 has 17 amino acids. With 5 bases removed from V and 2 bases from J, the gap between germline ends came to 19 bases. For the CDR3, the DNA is TGTGCCAGCAGCCCAGGCGGGGGGGCGCTGGGCAATCAGCCCCAGCATTTT. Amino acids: CASSPGGGALGNQPQHF. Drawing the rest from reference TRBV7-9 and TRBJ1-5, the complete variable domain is DTGVSQNPRHKITKRGQNVTFRCDPISEHNRLYWYRQTLGQGPEFLTYFQNEAQLEKSRLLSDRFSAERPKGSFSTLEIQRTEQGDSAMYLCASSPGGGALGNQPQHFGDGTRLSIL.

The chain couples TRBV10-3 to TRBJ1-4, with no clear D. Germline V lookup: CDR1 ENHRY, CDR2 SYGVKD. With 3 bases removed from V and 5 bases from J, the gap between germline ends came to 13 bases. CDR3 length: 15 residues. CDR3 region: CAISEGGGKNEKLFF. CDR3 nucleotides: TGTGCCATCAGTGAAGGCGGTGGCAAGAATGAAAAACTGTTTTTT.

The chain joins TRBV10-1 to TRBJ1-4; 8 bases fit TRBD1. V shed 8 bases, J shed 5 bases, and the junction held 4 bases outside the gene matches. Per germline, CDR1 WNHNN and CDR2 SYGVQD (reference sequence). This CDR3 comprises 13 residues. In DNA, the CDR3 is TGCGCCAGCGGGACAGGCGAGAATGAAAAACTGTTTTTT. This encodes CASGTGENEKLFF.

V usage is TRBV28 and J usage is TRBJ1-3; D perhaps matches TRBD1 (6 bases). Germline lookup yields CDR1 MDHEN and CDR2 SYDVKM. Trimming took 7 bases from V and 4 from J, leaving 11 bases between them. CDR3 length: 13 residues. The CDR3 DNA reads TGTGCCAGCACTTCAGGGGCCGGAAACACCATATATTTT. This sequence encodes CASTSGAGNTIYF.

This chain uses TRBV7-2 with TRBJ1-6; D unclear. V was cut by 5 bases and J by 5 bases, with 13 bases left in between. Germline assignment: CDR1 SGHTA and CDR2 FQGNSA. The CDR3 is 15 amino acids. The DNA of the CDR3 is TGTGCCAGCAGCCCCCGACCCGCGGATAATTCACCCCTCCACTTT. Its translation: CASSPRPADNSPLHF.

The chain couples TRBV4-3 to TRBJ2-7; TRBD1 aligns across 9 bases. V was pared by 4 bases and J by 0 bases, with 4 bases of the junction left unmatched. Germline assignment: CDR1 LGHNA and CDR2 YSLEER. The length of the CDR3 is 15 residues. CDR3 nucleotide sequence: TGCGCCAGCAGCCCTGGGACAGGGACCTCCTACGAGCAGTACTTC. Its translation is CASSPGTGTSYEQYF.

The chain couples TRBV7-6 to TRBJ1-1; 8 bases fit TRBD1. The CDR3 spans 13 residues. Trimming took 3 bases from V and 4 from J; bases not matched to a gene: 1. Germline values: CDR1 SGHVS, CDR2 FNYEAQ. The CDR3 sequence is CASSFTGGTEAFF. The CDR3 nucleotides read TGTGCCAGCAGCTTCACAGGGGGCACTGAAGCTTTCTTT.

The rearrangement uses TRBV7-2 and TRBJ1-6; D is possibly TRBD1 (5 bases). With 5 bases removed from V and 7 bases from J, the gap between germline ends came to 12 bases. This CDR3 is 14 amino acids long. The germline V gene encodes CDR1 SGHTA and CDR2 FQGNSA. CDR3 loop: CASSQGLINSPLHF. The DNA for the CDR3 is TGTGCCAGCAGCCAGGGACTGATAAATTCACCCCTCCACTTT. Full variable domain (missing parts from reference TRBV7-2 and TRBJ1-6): GAGVSQSPSNKVTEKGKDVELRCDPISGHTALYWYRQSLGQGLEFLIYFQGNSAPDKSGLPSDRFSAERTGGSVSTLTIQRTQQEDSAVYLCASSQGLINSPLHFGNGTRLTVT.

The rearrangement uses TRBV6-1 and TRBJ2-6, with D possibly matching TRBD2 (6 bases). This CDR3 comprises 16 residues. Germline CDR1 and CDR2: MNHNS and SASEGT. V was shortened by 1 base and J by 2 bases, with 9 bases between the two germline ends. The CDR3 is CASSEEEGTGANVLTF. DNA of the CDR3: TGTGCCAGCAGTGAAGAGGAGGGGACTGGGGCCAACGTCCTGACTTTC.

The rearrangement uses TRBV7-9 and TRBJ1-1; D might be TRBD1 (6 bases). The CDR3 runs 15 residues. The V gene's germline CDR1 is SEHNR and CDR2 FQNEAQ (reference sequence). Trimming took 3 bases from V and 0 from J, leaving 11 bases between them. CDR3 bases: TGTGCCAGCAGCTTTCAGGACAGCATGAACACTGAAGCTTTCTTT. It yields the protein CASSFQDSMNTEAFF.

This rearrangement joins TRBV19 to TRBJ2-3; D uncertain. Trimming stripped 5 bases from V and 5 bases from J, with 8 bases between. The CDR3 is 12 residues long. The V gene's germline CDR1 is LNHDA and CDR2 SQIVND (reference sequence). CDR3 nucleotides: TGTGCCAGTAGTGCCGCCGGAGATACGCAGTATTTT. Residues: CASSAAGDTQYF. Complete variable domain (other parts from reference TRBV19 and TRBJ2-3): DGGITQSPKYLFRKEGQNVTLSCEQNLNHDAMYWYRQDPGQGLRLIYYSQIVNDFQKGDIAEGYSVSREKKESFPLTVTSAQKNPTAFYLCASSAAGDTQYFGPGTRLTVL.

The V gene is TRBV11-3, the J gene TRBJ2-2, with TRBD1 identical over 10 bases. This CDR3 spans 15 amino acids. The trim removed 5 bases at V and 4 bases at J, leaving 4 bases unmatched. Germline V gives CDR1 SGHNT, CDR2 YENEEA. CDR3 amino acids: CASSPDRGSTGELFF. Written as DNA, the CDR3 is TGTGCCAGCAGCCCGGACAGGGGGAGCACCGGGGAGCTGTTTTTT.

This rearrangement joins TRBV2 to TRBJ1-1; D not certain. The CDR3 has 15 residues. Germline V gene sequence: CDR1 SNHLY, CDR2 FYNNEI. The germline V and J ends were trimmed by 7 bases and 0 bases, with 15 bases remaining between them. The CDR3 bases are TGTGCCAGCAAATCCGGGTCAGCCTTGAACACTGAAGCTTTCTTT. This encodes CASKSGSALNTEAFF. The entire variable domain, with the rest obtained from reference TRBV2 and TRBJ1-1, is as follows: EPEVTQTPSHQVTQMGQEVILRCVPISNHLYFYWYRQILGQKVEFLVSFYNNEISEKSEIFDDQFSVERPDGSNFTLKIRSTKLEDSAMYFCASKSGSALNTEAFFGQGTRLTVV.

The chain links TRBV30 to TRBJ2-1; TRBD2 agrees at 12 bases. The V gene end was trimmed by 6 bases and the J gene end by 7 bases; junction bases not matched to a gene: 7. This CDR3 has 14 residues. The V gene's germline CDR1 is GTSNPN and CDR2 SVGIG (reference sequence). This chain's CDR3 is CACTQGLAGNEQFF. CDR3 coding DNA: TGTGCCTGTACTCAGGGACTAGCGGGTAATGAGCAGTTCTTC.

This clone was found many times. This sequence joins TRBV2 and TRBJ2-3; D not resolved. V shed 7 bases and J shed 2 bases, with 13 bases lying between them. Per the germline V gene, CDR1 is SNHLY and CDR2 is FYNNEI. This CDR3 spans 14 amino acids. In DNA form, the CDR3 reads TGTGCCAGCAACAGATTCGGATACACAGATACGCAGTATTTT. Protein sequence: CASNRFGYTDTQYF.

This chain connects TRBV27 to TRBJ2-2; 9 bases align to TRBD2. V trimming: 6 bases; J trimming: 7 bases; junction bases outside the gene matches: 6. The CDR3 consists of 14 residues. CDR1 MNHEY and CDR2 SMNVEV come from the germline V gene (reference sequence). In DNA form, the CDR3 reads TGTGCCAGCAGATTCGGACTAGCGATCGGGGAGCTGTTTTTT. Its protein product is CASRFGLAIGELFF.

The CDR3 protein is CASSSGLAKWDTQYF. CDR3 DNA: TGTGCCAGCAGCTCGGGACTAGCGAAATGGGATACGCAGTATTTT. V usage is TRBV9 and J usage is TRBJ2-3; 10 bases map to TRBD2. The V and J ends lost 4 bases and 6 bases, in that order; junction bases with no gene match: 8. Germline CDR1 is SGDLS and CDR2 is YYNGEE. The CDR3 runs to 15 residues.